The 5 T cell receptor beta chains below all came from one sample that was sequenced in a study of beta chain features in type 1 diabetes. The whole isolated RNA underwent reverse transcription, so sequencing captured expressed TCRB transcripts. Sequenced by immunoSEQ multiplex PCR; TCRdb stores in-frame clones only, minus some. The data contain fewer than 550,000 clones, more than 9.5% of them singletons. Specimen: naive CD4+ T cells from blood. The receptors here all came from a young woman in good health.

The chain combines TRBV18 with TRBJ2-4; either TRBD1 or TRBD2 may fit D (5 bases each). V was shortened by 1 base and J by 9 bases, with 13 bases between the two germline ends. The CDR3 runs to 14 residues. Germline loops: CDR1 KGHSH, CDR2 LQKENI. The CDR3 coding sequence is TGTGCCAGCTCACCACTGAGGGAAGGGGCCATTCAGTACTTC. Its protein product is CASSPLREGAIQYF.

The rearrangement links TRBV18 to TRBJ2-3, with 7 nucleotides matching TRBD1. V lost 1 base, J lost 5 bases, and 6 bases stayed unmatched. Germline CDR1 KGHSH, CDR2 LQKENI. CDR3 length: 15 residues. The CDR3: CASSPRQGGGDTQYF. CDR3 in DNA: TGTGCCAGCTCACCACGACAGGGTGGTGGAGATACGCAGTATTTT.

The J gene is TRBJ1-2, the V gene TRBV21-1. TRBV21-1 constitutes a pseudogene. The CDR3 loop spans 17 amino acids. The CDR3 reads CASSTLCWGGTNYGYTF. As DNA, the CDR3 is TGTGCCAGCAGCACCCTTTGTTGGGGTGGCACTAACTATGGCTACACCTTC.

The chain is built from TRBV9 and TRBJ2-3; 9 nucleotides agree with TRBD1. Germline V CDR1 and CDR2: SGDLS, YYNGEE. V lost 3 bases, J lost 4 bases, and 6 bases stayed unmatched. The CDR3 has 15 amino acids. CDR3 protein: CASSGRDRAADTQYF. CDR3 nucleotides: TGTGCCAGCAGCGGCCGGGACAGGGCCGCAGATACGCAGTATTTT.

This clone was observed a few times. The rearrangement uses TRBV4-2 and TRBJ2-1; D may be TRBD2 (5 bases). CDR1 and CDR2 from the germline V gene are LGHNA and YNFKEQ. V shed 4 bases and J shed 13 bases, with 14 bases lying between them. The CDR3 sequence is 12 residues long. The CDR3 sequence is CASSPTRSGQFF. The DNA of the CDR3 is TGTGCCAGCAGCCCCACTAGATCAGGCCAGTTCTTC.